Shown below are 23 T cell receptor beta chains from a single sample sequenced in a study of blood T cell repertoires in COVID-19. Sequencing used immunoSEQ multiplex PCR; TCRdb keeps in-frame clones, though not all of them. The sample has fewer than 60,000 clones, around 81% seen once; the top ten hold about 7.3%. Sequencing used peripheral blood. The receptor set was obtained from a man between 65 and 80 years old with active COVID-19.

The V call is TRBV2, the J call TRBJ1-6; tentative D call: TRBD1 (6 bases). The CDR3 contains 16 residues. Trimming shortened V by 5 bases and J by 7 bases, and 18 bases separated the two germline ends. Germline lookup yields CDR1 SNHLY and CDR2 FYNNEI. The CDR3 reads CASSPQGHGGNSPLHF. CDR3 in DNA: TGTGCCAGCAGTCCGCAGGGACATGGAGGAAATTCACCCCTCCACTTT.

The chain has TRBV19 and TRBJ1-1, with D possibly matching TRBD1 (5 bases). Germline assignment: CDR1 LNHDA and CDR2 SQIVND (reference sequence). The CDR3 covers 14 residues. V was clipped by 6 bases and J by 0 bases, with 11 bases between them. DNA of the CDR3: TGTGCCAGTAGGCGGGGGGTCATGAACACTGAAGCTTTCTTT. It specifies CASRRGVMNTEAFF.

This clone appeared once. The chain carries TRBV19 and TRBJ1-1; maybe TRBD1 (6 bases). The ends were cut back, 3 bases at V and 0 bases at J, with 17 bases in the middle. Germline V CDR1 and CDR2: LNHDA, SQIVND (reference sequence). The CDR3 sequence is 17 residues long. CDR3 region: CASSMGGPGSMNTEAFF. The DNA of the CDR3 is TGTGCCAGTAGTATGGGGGGGCCAGGGTCCATGAACACTGAAGCTTTCTTT.

This sequence joins TRBV2 and TRBJ1-6; maybe TRBD1 (6 bases). Germline V gives CDR1 SNHLY, CDR2 FYNNEI. The CDR3 has 15 residues. The germline V and J ends were trimmed by 5 bases and 6 bases, with 14 bases remaining between them. CDR3 nucleotides: TGTGCCAGCAGTAACAGGGACGGGTCTAATTCACCCCTCCACTTT. It encodes CASSNRDGSNSPLHF.

The genes are TRBV27 and TRBJ2-1, with 10 bases matching TRBD2. From germline, CDR1 is MNHEY and CDR2 SMNVEV (reference sequence). With 4 bases clipped from V and 5 bases from J, the junction kept 5 bases outside the gene matches. This CDR3 has 15 residues. The CDR3 region is CASSSSGGANNEQFF. CDR3 nucleotide sequence: TGTGCCAGCAGTTCGAGCGGGGGGGCAAACAATGAGCAGTTCTTC.

V is TRBV9 and J is TRBJ1-2; 10 bases match TRBD1. V shed 3 bases and J 8 bases; nucleotides not matched to a gene: 7. Germline V gene lookup returns CDR1 SGDLS and CDR2 YYNGEE. This CDR3 has 14 residues. The CDR3 here is CASSAPGTGDGYTF. In nucleotides, the CDR3 is TGTGCCAGCAGCGCCCCCGGGACAGGGGACGGCTACACCTTC.

The CDR3 region is CASSVATGWGETQYF. The CDR3 DNA reads TGTGCCAGCAGCGTAGCTACAGGGTGGGGAGAGACCCAGTACTTC. The chain employs TRBV9 and TRBJ2-5; a possible D gene is TRBD1 (6 bases). The V and J ends lost 0 bases and 4 bases respectively, with 13 bases between them. Germline CDR1 is SGDLS and CDR2 is YYNGEE. The CDR3 runs 15 residues.

This clone has only a few counts. The chain recombines TRBV10-3 with TRBJ2-7; 7 nucleotides agree with TRBD1. With 6 bases clipped from V and 2 bases from J, the junction kept 4 bases outside the gene matches. Germline V gene sequence: CDR1 ENHRY, CDR2 SYGVKD. The CDR3 loop spans 13 amino acids. CDR3: CAIRRQGPYEQYF. The CDR3 DNA is TGTGCCATCAGAAGACAGGGTCCCTACGAGCAGTACTTC.

The gene calls are TRBV30 and TRBJ2-3; 7 nucleotides line up with TRBD1. With 0 bases clipped from V and 8 bases from J, the junction kept 8 bases outside the gene matches. The germline gives CDR1 GTSNPN, CDR2 SVGIG (reference sequence). This CDR3 is built from 14 residues. The CDR3, as DNA: TGTGCCTGGAGTGTACGGGCAGGGGGTGGTACGCAGTATTTT. Amino acid sequence: CAWSVRAGGGTQYF.

This clone was picked up a small number of times. This chain uses TRBV4-1 with TRBJ2-3; 11 positions match TRBD2. This CDR3 has 17 residues. Trimming took 1 base from V and 2 from J; bases not matched to a gene: 5. Germline V lookup: CDR1 MGHRA, CDR2 YSYEKL. This chain's CDR3 is CASSQGPSGGPTDTQYF. DNA for the CDR3: TGCGCCAGCAGCCAAGGACCTAGCGGGGGGCCCACAGATACGCAGTATTTT.

This clone has only one observation. The V call is TRBV19, the J call TRBJ1-2; TRBD1 matches 10 bases. Per the germline V gene, CDR1 is LNHDA and CDR2 is SQIVND (reference sequence). Trimming cost V 7 bases and J 4 bases; bases outside gene matches: 9. The CDR3 contains 15 residues. CDR3 in amino acids: CASTPGQGRGYGYTF. In nucleotides, the CDR3 is TGTGCCAGTACTCCGGGACAGGGGCGAGGCTATGGCTACACCTTC.

The chain combines TRBV10-3 with TRBJ2-5; the match to TRBD2 covers 7 bases. Germline V gene sequence: CDR1 ENHRY, CDR2 SYGVKD. With 4 bases clipped from V and 4 bases from J, the junction kept 0 bases outside the gene matches. The CDR3 has 12 amino acids. In DNA form, the CDR3 reads TGTGCCATCAGTGGCGGGGGAGAGACCCAGTACTTC. This sequence encodes CAISGGGETQYF.

This clone was recorded once. The chain recombines TRBV2 with TRBJ2-1; 7 nucleotides line up with TRBD2. The junction had 5 bases not matched to a gene; V was cut back by 7 bases and J by 2 bases. The CDR3 runs to 14 residues. Germline V gene lookup returns CDR1 SNHLY and CDR2 FYNNEI. The CDR3, as DNA: TGTGCCAGCATGGAGCGGGGCCCCTACAATGAGCAGTTCTTC. Protein sequence: CASMERGPYNEQFF.

This clone has just a few counts. The chain employs TRBV4-2 and TRBJ1-4; 8 bases line up with TRBD1. Germline values: CDR1 LGHNA, CDR2 YNFKEQ. This CDR3 region has 15 residues. J was trimmed by 9 bases and V by 1 base; bases with no gene match: 7. As DNA, the CDR3 is TGTGCCAGCAGCCAAGTGGACAGGGATACGAAAAAACTGTTTTTT. This sequence encodes CASSQVDRDTKKLFF.

CDR3 DNA: TGTGCCAGCAGCACCAAGGGGGACGGGCTCTATGGCTACACCTTC. Its translation: CASSTKGDGLYGYTF. The chain uses TRBV6-5 and TRBJ1-2; D might be TRBD1 (6 bases). The germline V and J ends were trimmed by 6 bases and 4 bases, with 18 bases remaining between them. This CDR3 is 15 amino acids long. CDR1 is MNHEY and CDR2 is SVGAGI in the germline V gene.

V is TRBV7-9 and J is TRBJ2-2; 10 positions match TRBD2. The CDR3 spans 16 residues. Germline values: CDR1 SEHNR, CDR2 FQNEAQ (reference sequence). The junction had 4 bases not matched to a gene; V was cut back by 6 bases and J by 0 bases. The CDR3 loop reads CASSSTSGTNTGELFF. In DNA, the CDR3 is TGTGCCAGCAGTTCTACTAGCGGGACGAACACCGGGGAGCTGTTTTTT.

In its sample, this clone was seen once. The CDR3 here is CASSPRVNFGELFF. DNA for the CDR3: TGCGCCAGCAGCCCCCGGGTCAACTTCGGGGAGCTGTTTTTT. The chain couples TRBV4-3 to TRBJ2-2; the D is unclear. Germline V gives CDR1 LGHNA, CDR2 YSLEER. The germline V and J ends were trimmed by 4 bases and 7 bases, with 13 bases remaining between them. The length of the CDR3 is 14 residues.

This chain uses TRBV11-2 with TRBJ1-1; the D is unclear. The germline CDR1 and CDR2 sequences are SGHAT and FQNNGV. The V end was cut by 5 bases, the J end by 1 base, with 17 bases between. This CDR3 has 16 residues. The CDR3 loop reads CASSQVWEGANTEAFF. The CDR3 region has the DNA TGTGCCAGCAGCCAAGTGTGGGAGGGAGCGAACACTGAAGCTTTCTTT.

This clone has more than one count but fewer than ten. The V call is TRBV6-6, the J call TRBJ1-2; no clear D. The CDR3 runs to 15 residues. In germline, CDR1 is MNHNY, CDR2 SVGAGI (reference sequence). Trimming left V 0 bases short and J 5 bases short, with 13 bases between. CDR3 nucleotide sequence: TGTGCCAGCAGTTACTCAGCAGCGGGCGCATATGGCTACACCTTC. It yields the protein CASSYSAAGAYGYTF.

The chain carries TRBV7-9 and TRBJ2-1; the D gene is possibly TRBD2 (5 bases). V lost 1 base to trimming and J lost 2 bases, with 12 bases between them. The CDR3 totals 16 residues. Germline CDR1 reads SEHNR; CDR2 reads FQNEAQ (reference sequence). The CDR3 protein is CASSLVLQRAYNEQFF. CDR3 coding DNA: TGTGCCAGCAGCTTAGTCCTCCAGAGGGCCTACAATGAGCAGTTCTTC. Supplemented by reference TRBV7-9 and TRBJ2-1, the full variable domain reads DTGVSQNPRHKITKRGQNVTFRCDPISEHNRLYWYRQTLGQGPEFLTYFQNEAQLEKSRLLSDRFSAERPKGSFSTLEIQRTEQGDSAMYLCASSLVLQRAYNEQFFGPGTRLTVL.

The J gene is TRBJ1-1, the V gene TRBV5-1, with TRBD1 as a possible D gene (5 bases). Trimming removed 0 bases from V and 0 bases from J, with 9 bases in between. Germline CDR1 is SGHRS and CDR2 is YFSETQ. This CDR3 spans 15 amino acids. The CDR3 nucleotides are TGCGCCAGCAGCTTGGGACAGAGCATGAACACTGAAGCTTTCTTT. It specifies CASSLGQSMNTEAFF.

V is TRBV7-3 and J is TRBJ2-3, with 9 bases fitting TRBD2. The CDR3 totals 15 residues. Germline assignment: CDR1 SGHTA and CDR2 FQGTGA. The V gene end was trimmed by 4 bases and the J gene end by 1 base; junction bases not matched to a gene: 3. The CDR3 is CASSYSSGGTDTQYF. CDR3 nucleotides: TGTGCCAGCAGCTATTCTAGCGGGGGCACAGATACGCAGTATTTT.

This chain links TRBV19 with TRBJ1-6; 8 bases are shared with TRBD1. The CDR3 loop spans 16 amino acids. Losses at the gene ends were 6 bases for V and 1 base for J; bases not matched to a gene: 5. Germline CDR1 and CDR2: LNHDA and SQIVND (reference sequence). CDR3 sequence (DNA): TGTGCCAGTAGGACAGGGGCGGTATCCTATAATTCACCCCTCCACTTT. This translates into CASRTGAVSYNSPLHF.